This T cell receptor beta chain is drawn from a study of blood T cells in healthy people across ages. Using a J-beta primer mix together with a sample-barcoded 5' primer, a second PCR was run for about 7 to 12 cycles. TCRdb re-called the 5' RACE reads through MiXCR, storing one row per CDR3 protein. In the table there are around 1,600,000 distinct CDR3 sequences, roughly 43% of which are singletons. The CDR3 length is 13 residues. Germline V lookup: CDR1 MNHGY, CDR2 SAAAGT. Input material: blood. V is TRBV6-8 and J is TRBJ2-5; no definite D call. Matching the DNA end better, TRBJ2-7 makes the J call doubtful. This TCR came from a woman between 18 and 29 years old in good health. CDR3 coding DNA: TGTGCCAGCAGTGGAGTGGCCTCCTACGAGCAGTACTTC. Its translation: CASSGVASYEQYF.